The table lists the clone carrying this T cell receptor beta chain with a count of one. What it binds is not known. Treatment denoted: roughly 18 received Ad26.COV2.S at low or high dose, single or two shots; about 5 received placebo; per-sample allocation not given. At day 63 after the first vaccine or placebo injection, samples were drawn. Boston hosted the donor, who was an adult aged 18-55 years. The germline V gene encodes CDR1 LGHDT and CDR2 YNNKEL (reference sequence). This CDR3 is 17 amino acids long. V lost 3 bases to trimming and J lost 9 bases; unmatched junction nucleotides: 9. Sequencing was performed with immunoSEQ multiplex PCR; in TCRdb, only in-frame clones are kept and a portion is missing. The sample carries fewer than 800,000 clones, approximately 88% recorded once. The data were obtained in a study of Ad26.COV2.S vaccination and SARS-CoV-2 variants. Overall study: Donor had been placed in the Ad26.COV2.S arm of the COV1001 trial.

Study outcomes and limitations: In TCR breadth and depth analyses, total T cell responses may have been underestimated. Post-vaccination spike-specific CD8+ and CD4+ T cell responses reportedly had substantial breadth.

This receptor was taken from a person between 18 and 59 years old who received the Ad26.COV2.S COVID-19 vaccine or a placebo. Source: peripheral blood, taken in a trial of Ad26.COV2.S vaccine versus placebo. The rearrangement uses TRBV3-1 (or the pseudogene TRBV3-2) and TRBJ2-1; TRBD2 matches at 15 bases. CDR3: CASSQLGLAGGPGEQFF. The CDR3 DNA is TGTGCCAGCAGCCAGCTCGGACTAGCGGGAGGGCCCGGTGAGCAGTTCTTC.